This TCR beta chain derives from a study of CD8 T cells in ankylosing spondylitis. CDR1 and CDR2 (germline): SEHNR, FQNEAQ (reference sequence). This CDR3 comprises 13 residues. Comments on this clonotype: Its target is not known. Relative to the germline gene, one junction end is altered; a read error may explain this.

Making use of molecular barcodes, quantitative 5'-RACE generated TCR beta libraries. MiXCR, run by TCRdb on the 5' RACE reads, gives a single entry per CDR3 protein. The profile shows 100,000 to 150,000 distinct CDR3 sequences, approximately 17% of them singletons. The study, taken as a whole, reports: Characteristic of ankylosing spondylitis blood, it appeared, was a TCR beta motif comprising several highly homologous variants. It was reported that disease-linked clones were significantly enriched in matched ankylosing spondylitis synovial fluid.

The specimen was blood, either unsorted or a sorted T cell fraction (not recorded which). The origin of this receptor is a male donor with ankylosing spondylitis. The chain recombines TRBV7-9 with TRBJ2-5, with D perhaps matching TRBD1 (5 bases). CDR3 loop: CASSLDLTETQYF. Here the CDR3 DNA reads TGTGCCAGCAGCTTAGACTTGACAGAGACCCAGTATTTC. Supplemented by reference TRBV7-9 and TRBJ2-5, the full variable domain reads DTGVSQNPRHKITKRGQNVTFRCDPISEHNRLYWYRQTLGQGPEFLTYFQNEAQLEKSRLLSDRFSAERPKGSFSTLEIQRTEQGDSAMYLCASSLDLTETQYFGPGTRLLVL.